This T cell receptor beta chain is from a study of human T cells and chemical hapten exposure. Study context: It was small differences in pooled library volume that mainly caused per-sample TCR yields to vary.

Germline CDR1 MNHEY, CDR2 SVGAGI. This CDR3 is 14 amino acids long. The V end was cut by 4 bases, the J end by 1 base, with 10 bases between. Described time point: healthy volunteer bleed at 2 weeks. The authors extracted total RNA from unfractionated whole blood. In TCRdb, the RACE reads were re-called with MiXCR into one record per CDR3 protein. This sample has 130,000 or so distinct CDR3 sequences, with approximately 9.5% found just once. The sequencing sample was made of whole blood. This clonotype was obtained from a male donor in good health. Some clones in this sample may be carry-over from other donors' samples. The chain has TRBV6-5 and TRBJ1-1; the D is unclear. The CDR3 here is CASSSHTRNTEAFF. Here the CDR3 DNA reads TGTGCCAGCAGTTCCCACACAAGGAACACTGAAGCTTTCTTT.